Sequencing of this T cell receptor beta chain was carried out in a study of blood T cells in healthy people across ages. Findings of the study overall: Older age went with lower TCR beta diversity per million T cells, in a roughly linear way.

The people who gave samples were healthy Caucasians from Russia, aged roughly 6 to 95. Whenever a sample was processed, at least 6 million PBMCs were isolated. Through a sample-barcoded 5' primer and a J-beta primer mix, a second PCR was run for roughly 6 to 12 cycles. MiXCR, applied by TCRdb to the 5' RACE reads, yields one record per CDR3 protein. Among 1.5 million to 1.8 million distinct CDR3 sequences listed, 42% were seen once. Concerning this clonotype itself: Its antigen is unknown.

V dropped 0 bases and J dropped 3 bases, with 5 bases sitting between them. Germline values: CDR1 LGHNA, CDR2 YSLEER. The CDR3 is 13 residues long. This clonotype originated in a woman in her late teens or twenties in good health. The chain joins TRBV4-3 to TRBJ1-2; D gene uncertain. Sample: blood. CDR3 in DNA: TGCGCCAGCAGCCAAGATTGGTACTATGGCTACACCTTC. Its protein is CASSQDWYYGYTF.